Below, 30 T cell receptor beta chains from the same sample are listed, as sequenced in a study of blood T cells in healthy people across ages. Then a second PCR, running roughly 7 to 11 cycles, was carried out with a sample-barcoded 5' primer and a J-beta primer mix. One entry per CDR3 protein, called by TCRdb with MiXCR from the 5' RACE reads. This sample has over 1,500,000 distinct CDR3 sequences, with 49% found just once. The sequenced material came from blood. Every receptor here comes from a woman between 35 and 50 years old in good health.

As to this clonotype: The junction does not match germline at one end; this may be a read error. The J gene is TRBJ2-1, the V gene TRBV5-1; 10 nucleotides match TRBD1. Per the germline V gene, CDR1 is SGHRS and CDR2 is YFSETQ. CDR3 length: 16 amino acids. The CDR3 nucleotides read TGCGCCAGCAGCTCGTCCGGGACAGGGGTATTGAATGAGCTGTTCTTC. It specifies CASSSSGTGVLNELFF.

This clonotype was counted a few times. The chain recombines TRBV28 with TRBJ1-2, with 9 bases fitting TRBD1. The CDR3 runs 14 residues. With 4 bases clipped from V and 7 bases from J, the junction kept 7 bases outside the gene matches. The germline V gene encodes CDR1 MDHEN and CDR2 SYDVKM. The CDR3 DNA follows: TGTGCCAGCAGTTCGGAGACAGGGGGTGCTGGCTACACCTTC. This encodes CASSSETGGAGYTF.

The chain recombines TRBV7-2 with TRBJ2-1, with a tentative D call TRBD2 (5 bases). This CDR3 is 14 amino acids long. V shed 5 bases and J shed 7 bases, with 15 bases lying between them. CDR1 SGHTA and CDR2 FQGNSA come from the germline V gene. In nucleotides, the CDR3 is TGTGCCAGCAGCCCCCGGAGGCAGATAAATGAGCAGTTCTTC. Translated, it gives CASSPRRQINEQFF.

The chain is built from TRBV6-5 and TRBJ2-3, with TRBD1 as a possible D gene (7 bases). This CDR3 contains 15 residues. CDR1 and CDR2 from the germline V gene are MNHEY and SVGAGI. Trimming removed 0 bases from V and 2 bases from J, with 9 bases in between. The CDR3: CASSYSEGATDTQYF. CDR3 nucleotides: TGTGCCAGCAGTTACTCGGAGGGGGCCACAGATACGCAGTATTTT.

With regard to this clonotype: Mismatch with germline at one junction end may stem from a read error. The rearrangement uses TRBV7-9 and TRBJ2-1; D not certain. Germline CDR1 SEHNR, CDR2 FQNEAQ (reference sequence). The CDR3 contains 12 residues. The CDR3 loop reads CASILSGYEQFF. Written as DNA, the CDR3 is TGTGCCAGCATCTTATCTGGGTATGAGCAGTTCTTC.

The chain is built from TRBV21-1 and TRBJ2-1; the D call TRBD1 from the table was never checked on the DNA. TRBV21-1 is a pseudogene. This CDR3 region has 18 residues. CDR3 in amino acids: CASSKVWDRRGRDNEQFF. DNA for the CDR3: TGTGCCAGCAGCAAAGTTTGGGACAGACGGGGAAGGGACAATGAGCAGTTCTTC.

This clonotype occurred once. The chain joins TRBV7-2 to TRBJ2-5; 7 bases line up with TRBD1. The germline gives CDR1 SGHTA, CDR2 FQGNSA. The CDR3 has 15 residues. V was pared by 5 bases and J by 5 bases, with 11 bases of the junction left unmatched. The CDR3 coding sequence is TGTGCCAGCAGCGCACAGGGGTGGGTCGGGGAGACCCAGTACTTC. Translating it yields CASSAQGWVGETQYF. Drawing the rest from reference TRBV7-2 and TRBJ2-5, the complete variable domain is GAGVSQSPSNKVTEKGKDVELRCDPISGHTALYWYRQSLGQGLEFLIYFQGNSAPDKSGLPSDRFSAERTGGSVSTLTIQRTQQEDSAVYLCASSAQGWVGETQYFGPGTRLLVL.

The CDR3 DNA sequence: TGCAGTGCGGGTCGGGACAGGGATGAAGGGGAGACCCAGTACTTC. This translates into CSAGRDRDEGETQYF. This sequence joins TRBV20-1 and TRBJ2-4; 9 nucleotides match TRBD1. TRBJ2-5 matches the DNA end more closely, so the J call is doubtful. The CDR3 is made up of 15 amino acids. Germline values: CDR1 DFQATT, CDR2 SNEGSKA (reference sequence).

The rearrangement links TRBV20-1 to TRBJ2-5; possible D gene TRBD2, 5 bases. The V and J ends lost 1 base and 5 bases respectively, with 14 bases between them. This CDR3 region has 14 residues. Germline V gene lookup returns CDR1 DFQATT and CDR2 SNEGSKA (reference sequence). CDR3 nucleotides: TGCAGTGCTAGAGGGGTACCCGGGGTGGAGACCCAGTACTTC. This sequence encodes CSARGVPGVETQYF.

This clonotype has a handful of counts. Here the CDR3 DNA reads TGCAGTGCTAGTTATCAGGTGGTGGGTGAGCAGTTCTTC. Amino acids: CSASYQVVGEQFF. The chain has TRBV20-1 and TRBJ2-1; D gene uncertain. The V end was cut by 3 bases, the J end by 9 bases, with 15 bases between. The CDR3 extends over 13 amino acids. Germline V gives CDR1 DFQATT, CDR2 SNEGSKA (reference sequence).

The chain links TRBV20-1 to TRBJ2-7; TRBD1 matches 9 bases. This CDR3 region has 16 residues. The germline V gene encodes CDR1 DFQATT and CDR2 SNEGSKA (reference sequence). With V trimmed by 5 bases and J by 5 bases, 16 bases remained unmatched. The CDR3 DNA is TGCAGTGCTCAGTCCCACCCTCGGGACAGGGCCCACGAGCAGTACTTC. Encoded protein: CSAQSHPRDRAHEQYF.

In this sample, this clonotype turned up once. The V gene is TRBV9, the J gene TRBJ2-7, with a possible D match to TRBD1 (5 bases). CDR1 SGDLS and CDR2 YYNGEE come from the germline V gene. The CDR3 has 16 amino acids. The V gene lost 3 bases and the J gene lost 2 bases, with 18 bases spanning the gap. CDR3 loop: CASSAYSGQGAYEQYF. The DNA for the CDR3 is TGTGCCAGCAGCGCCTATTCCGGCCAAGGGGCCTACGAGCAGTACTTC.

The gene calls are TRBV29-1 and TRBJ2-7; either TRBD1 or TRBD2 may supply D (5 bases each). Germline lookup yields CDR1 SQVTM and CDR2 ANQGSEA. V gave up 7 bases and J gave up 0 bases, with 13 bases separating them. The CDR3 contains 13 residues. CDR3 in DNA: TGCAGCGGCCGGGACCCAAGCTCCTACGAGCAGTACTTC. Encoded protein: CSGRDPSSYEQYF.

The CDR3 DNA sequence: TGTGCCAGCAGCCCCCCCGGGACTAGGGCCACAGATACGCAGTATTTT. This gives the protein CASSPPGTRATDTQYF. The rearrangement links TRBV9 to TRBJ2-3, with 8 bases that match TRBD2. Germline assignment: CDR1 SGDLS and CDR2 YYNGEE. The CDR3 has 16 amino acids. The V and J ends lost 4 bases and 2 bases, in that order; junction bases with no gene match: 9.

This clonotype has more than one count but fewer than ten. V is TRBV7-2 and J is TRBJ2-7, with D unresolved. CDR3 size: 13 residues. Germline assignment: CDR1 SGHTA and CDR2 FQGNSA. Trimming cost V 5 bases and J 2 bases, with 10 bases left between them. The CDR3 loop reads CASSRQHPYEQYF. Here the CDR3 DNA reads TGTGCCAGCAGCCGACAACACCCCTACGAGCAGTACTTC.

This clonotype has a handful of counts. The chain joins TRBV20-1 to TRBJ1-5; tentatively, D is TRBD1 (6 bases). The CDR3 totals 15 residues. The germline CDR1 and CDR2 sequences are DFQATT and SNEGSKA (reference sequence). V gave up 3 bases and J gave up 1 base, with 13 bases separating them. In nucleotides, the CDR3 is TGCAGTGCTAGCTGGACAGATAAAAGCAATCAGCCCCAGCATTTT. This sequence encodes CSASWTDKSNQPQHF.

This chain connects TRBV7-6 to TRBJ2-5, with a possible D match to TRBD2 (6 bases). Germline CDR1 reads SGHVS; CDR2 reads FNYEAQ. This CDR3 is 16 amino acids long. The V end lost 0 bases, the J end lost 5 bases, and 16 bases lay between the germline ends. The CDR3 is CASSLAQPGVAETQYF. In DNA form, the CDR3 reads TGTGCCAGCAGCTTAGCGCAACCGGGGGTGGCGGAGACCCAGTACTTC.

The rearrangement joins TRBV24-1 to TRBJ2-1; TRBD2 matches 7 bases. This CDR3 comprises 13 residues. Trimming took 4 bases from V and 13 from J; bases not matched to a gene: 9. Looked up from germline, CDR1 is KGHDR and CDR2 is SFDVKD. CDR3 in DNA: TGTGCCACCAGTGACTCAAAGCGGGGTAGACAGTTCTTC. Translation gives CATSDSKRGRQFF.

This clonotype was counted between two and nine times. The chain links TRBV29-1 to TRBJ2-3; D ambiguous. Germline-derived CDR1 and CDR2 are SQVTM and ANQGSEA. This CDR3 has 14 amino acids. The V and J ends lost 7 bases and 2 bases respectively, with 16 bases between them. In DNA form, the CDR3 reads TGCAGCGCAAAACTCAGGTCCCACACAGATACGCAGTATTTT. Protein: CSAKLRSHTDTQYF.

The V and J genes are TRBV28 and TRBJ2-5, with 7 nucleotides matching TRBD2. Germline values: CDR1 MDHEN, CDR2 SYDVKM. V shed 8 bases and J 2 bases; nucleotides not matched to a gene: 17. The CDR3 has 17 residues. As DNA, the CDR3 is TGTGCCAGCGGGACCCCCCTCCGAGCGGGGATACAAGAGACCCAGTACTTC. Residues: CASGTPLRAGIQETQYF.

The rearrangement uses TRBV27 and TRBJ2-1; TRBD2 matches at 8 bases. CDR1 MNHEY and CDR2 SMNVEV come from the germline V gene (reference sequence). V shed 5 bases, J shed 0 bases, and the junction held 12 bases outside the gene matches. The CDR3 is made up of 18 amino acids. The CDR3 nucleotides are TGTGCCAGCAGTCTACCCGGGGGGGGCGTCTACTCCTACAATGAGCAGTTCTTC. This gives the protein CASSLPGGGVYSYNEQFF.

This clonotype was found a few times. The chain has TRBV15 and TRBJ1-2; D remains ambiguous. Trimming removed 0 bases at V and 2 bases at J, with 4 bases between. Per the germline V gene, CDR1 is LNHNV and CDR2 is YYDKDF (reference sequence). This CDR3 has 13 amino acids. The CDR3 protein is CATSREGNYGYTF. The CDR3 coding sequence is TGTGCCACCAGCAGAGAAGGCAACTATGGCTACACCTTC. Supplemented by reference TRBV15 and TRBJ1-2, the full variable domain reads DAMVIQNPRYQVTQFGKPVTLSCSQTLNHNVMYWYQQKSSQAPKLLFHYYDKDFNNEADTPDNFQSRRPNTSFCFLDIRSPGLGDTAMYLCATSREGNYGYTFGSGTRLTVV.

The gene calls are TRBV20-1 and TRBJ2-5; D is undetermined. The CDR3 is 15 residues long. V was shortened by 0 bases and J by 0 bases, with 11 bases between the two germline ends. Germline values: CDR1 DFQATT, CDR2 SNEGSKA (reference sequence). CDR3 nucleotide sequence: TGCAGTGCTAGAGACTCGCTCCGTTACCAAGAGACCCAGTACTTC. Translating gives CSARDSLRYQETQYF.

A few counts support this clonotype. The rearrangement links TRBV7-9 to TRBJ2-1; D might be TRBD1 or TRBD2, each matching 5 bases. V lost 7 bases and J lost 0, with 16 bases in between. Germline V CDR1 and CDR2: SEHNR, FQNEAQ (reference sequence). This CDR3 has 16 amino acids. The CDR3: CASTVRGVGSYNEQFF. CDR3 DNA sequence: TGTGCCAGCACCGTTAGGGGAGTGGGCTCCTACAATGAGCAGTTCTTC.

The V and J genes are TRBV14 and TRBJ2-3, with 9 bases matching TRBD2. The CDR3 spans 15 residues. J gave up 4 bases and V 1 base, and 3 bases lay outside the gene matches. Looked up from germline, CDR1 is SGHDN and CDR2 is FVKESK. The CDR3 coding sequence is TGTGCCAGCAGCCAAGGGACTAGCGACGCAGATACGCAGTATTTT. Translated, it gives CASSQGTSDADTQYF.

CDR3 coding DNA: TGTGCCAGCAAGGCCGCGGGGGGCGGCTACAATGAGCAGTTCTTC. Translated, it gives CASKAAGGGYNEQFF. The chain combines TRBV3-1 with TRBJ2-1; 8 bases are shared with TRBD2. J gave up 3 bases and V 7 bases, and 8 bases lay outside the gene matches. CDR1 is LGHDT and CDR2 is YNNKEL in the germline V gene (reference sequence). The CDR3 length is 15 residues.

This clonotype appeared a few times. The chain joins TRBV6-6 to TRBJ1-2, with D perhaps matching TRBD1 (5 bases). Germline CDR1 is MNHNY and CDR2 is SVGAGI (reference sequence). This CDR3 contains 14 residues. V lost 6 bases and J 5 bases, leaving 16 bases between the germline ends. CDR3 in DNA: TGTGCCAGCAGGGAACGGGGGTCTGGATATGGCTACACCTTC. Encoded protein: CASRERGSGYGYTF.

This chain joins TRBV7-2 and TRBJ2-5; 12 bases match TRBD2. Germline CDR1 is SGHTA and CDR2 is FQGNSA. The CDR3 consists of 17 residues. V lost 0 bases and J lost 4; bases outside the gene matches: 6. The CDR3: CASSLALAGGYRETQYF. Here the CDR3 DNA reads TGTGCCAGCAGCTTAGCACTAGCGGGGGGTTACCGAGAGACCCAGTACTTC.

V gene TRBV21-1 combines with J gene TRBJ2-6; TRBD1, as called in the table, went unchecked against the DNA. TRBV21-1 is a listed pseudogene. The CDR3 totals 19 residues. The CDR3 protein is CASSSSGTGVLSGANVLTF. The CDR3, as DNA: TGTGCCAGCAGCAGCTCCGGGACAGGGGTTCTCTCTGGGGCCAACGTCCTGACTTTC.

V usage is TRBV7-2 and J usage is TRBJ2-7, with no clear D. Germline assignment: CDR1 SGHTA and CDR2 FQGNSA. The V end was cut by 0 bases, the J end by 4 bases, with 13 bases between. This CDR3 comprises 15 residues. CDR3 sequence: CASSLATAAIYEQYF. The CDR3 DNA sequence: TGTGCCAGCAGCTTAGCTACGGCAGCCATATACGAGCAGTACTTC.